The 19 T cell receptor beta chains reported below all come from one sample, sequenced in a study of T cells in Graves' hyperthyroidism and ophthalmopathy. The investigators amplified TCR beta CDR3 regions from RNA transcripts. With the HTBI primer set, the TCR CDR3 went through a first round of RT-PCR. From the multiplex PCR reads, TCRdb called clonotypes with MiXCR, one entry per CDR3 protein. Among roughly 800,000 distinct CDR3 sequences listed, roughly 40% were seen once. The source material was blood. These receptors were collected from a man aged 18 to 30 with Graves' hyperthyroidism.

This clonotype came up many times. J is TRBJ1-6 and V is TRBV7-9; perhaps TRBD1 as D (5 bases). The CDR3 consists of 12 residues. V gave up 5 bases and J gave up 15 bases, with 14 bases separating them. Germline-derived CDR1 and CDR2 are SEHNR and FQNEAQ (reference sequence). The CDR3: CASSTSGLFLHF. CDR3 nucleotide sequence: TGTGCCAGCAGCACCTCAGGGCTATTCCTCCACTTT.

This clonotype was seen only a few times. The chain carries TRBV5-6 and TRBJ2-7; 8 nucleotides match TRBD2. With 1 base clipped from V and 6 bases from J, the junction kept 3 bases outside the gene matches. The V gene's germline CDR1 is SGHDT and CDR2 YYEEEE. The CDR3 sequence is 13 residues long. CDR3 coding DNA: TGTGCCAGCAGCTTGCCCGGGAGGGGCGAGCAGTACTTC. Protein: CASSLPGRGEQYF.

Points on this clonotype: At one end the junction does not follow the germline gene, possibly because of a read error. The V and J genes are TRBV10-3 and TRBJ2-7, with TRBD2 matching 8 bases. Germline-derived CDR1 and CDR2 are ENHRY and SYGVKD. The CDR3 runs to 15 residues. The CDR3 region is CASSSIAGQAYEQYF. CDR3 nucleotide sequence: TGTGCCAGCAGTTCCATAGCGGGGCAAGCCTACGAGCAGTACTTC.

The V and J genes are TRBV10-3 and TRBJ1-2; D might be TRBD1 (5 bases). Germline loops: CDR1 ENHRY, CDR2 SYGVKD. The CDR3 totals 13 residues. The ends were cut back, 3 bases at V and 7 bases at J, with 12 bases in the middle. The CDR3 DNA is TGTGCCATCAGTGAAGTATCGGGGGGTGGCTACACCTTC. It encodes CAISEVSGGGYTF.

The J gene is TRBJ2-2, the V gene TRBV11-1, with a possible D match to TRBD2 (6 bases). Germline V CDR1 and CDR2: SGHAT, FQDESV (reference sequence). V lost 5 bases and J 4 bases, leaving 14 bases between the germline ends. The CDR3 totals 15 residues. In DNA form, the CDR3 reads TGTGCCAGCAGCGATTCGGGACTTATCACCGGGGAGCTGTTTTTT. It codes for CASSDSGLITGELFF.

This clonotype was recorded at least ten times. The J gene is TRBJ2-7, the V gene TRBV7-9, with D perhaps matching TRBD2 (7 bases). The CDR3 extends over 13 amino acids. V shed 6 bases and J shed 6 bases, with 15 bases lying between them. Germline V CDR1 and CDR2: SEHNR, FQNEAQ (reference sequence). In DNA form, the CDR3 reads TGTGCCAGCAGGAAGGGGGGGGCCATCGAGCAGTACTTC. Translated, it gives CASRKGGAIEQYF.

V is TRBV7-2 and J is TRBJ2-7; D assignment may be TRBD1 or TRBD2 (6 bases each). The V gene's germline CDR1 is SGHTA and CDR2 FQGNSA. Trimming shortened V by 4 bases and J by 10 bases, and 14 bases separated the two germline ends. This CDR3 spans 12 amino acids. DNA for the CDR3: TGTGCCAGCAGCTCAGTCGCGGGACACCAGTACTTC. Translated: CASSSVAGHQYF.

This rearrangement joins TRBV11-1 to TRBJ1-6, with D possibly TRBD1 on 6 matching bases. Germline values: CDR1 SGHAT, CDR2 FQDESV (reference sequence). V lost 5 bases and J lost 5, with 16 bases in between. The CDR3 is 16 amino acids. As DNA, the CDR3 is TGTGCCAGCAGCCAAGGGACATACAGGGATAATTCACCCCTCCACTTT. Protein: CASSQGTYRDNSPLHF.

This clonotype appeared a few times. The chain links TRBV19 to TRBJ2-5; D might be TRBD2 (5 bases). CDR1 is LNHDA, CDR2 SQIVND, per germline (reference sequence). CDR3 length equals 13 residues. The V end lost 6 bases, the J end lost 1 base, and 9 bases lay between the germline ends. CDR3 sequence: CASSVEVQETQYF. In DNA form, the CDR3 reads TGTGCCAGTAGCGTGGAGGTCCAAGAGACCCAGTACTTC. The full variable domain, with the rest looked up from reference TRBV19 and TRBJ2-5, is DGGITQSPKYLFRKEGQNVTLSCEQNLNHDAMYWYRQDPGQGLRLIYYSQIVNDFQKGDIAEGYSVSREKKESFPLTVTSAQKNPTAFYLCASSVEVQETQYFGPGTRLLVL.

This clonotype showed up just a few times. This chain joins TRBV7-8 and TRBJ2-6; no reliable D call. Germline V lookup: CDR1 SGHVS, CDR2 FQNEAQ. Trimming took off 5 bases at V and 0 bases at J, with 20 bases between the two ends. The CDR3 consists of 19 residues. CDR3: CASSVGIFGGISGANVLTF. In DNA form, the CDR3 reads TGTGCCAGCAGCGTAGGGATATTCGGCGGAATCTCTGGGGCCAACGTCCTGACTTTC.

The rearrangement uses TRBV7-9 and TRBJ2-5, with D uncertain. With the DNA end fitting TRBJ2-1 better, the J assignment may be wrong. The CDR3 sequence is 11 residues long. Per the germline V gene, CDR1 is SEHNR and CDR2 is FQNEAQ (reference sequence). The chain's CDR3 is CASSRSYEQFF. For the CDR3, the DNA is TGTGCCAGCAGCCGGTCCTACGAGCAGTTCTTC.

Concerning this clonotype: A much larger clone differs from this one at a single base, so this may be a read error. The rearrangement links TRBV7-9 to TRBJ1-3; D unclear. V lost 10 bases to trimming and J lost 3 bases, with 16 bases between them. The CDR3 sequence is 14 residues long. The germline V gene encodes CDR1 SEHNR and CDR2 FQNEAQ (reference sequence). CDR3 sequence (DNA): TGTGCCACCTCAGTCGCGGGATATGGAAACACCATATATTTT. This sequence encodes CATSVAGYGNTIYF.

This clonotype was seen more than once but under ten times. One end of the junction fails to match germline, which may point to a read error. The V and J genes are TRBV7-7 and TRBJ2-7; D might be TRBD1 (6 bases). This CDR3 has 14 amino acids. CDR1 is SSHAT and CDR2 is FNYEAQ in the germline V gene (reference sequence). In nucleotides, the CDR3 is TGTGCTAGCAGCTCCCGGGACAAGGAATACGAGCAGTACTTC. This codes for CASSSRDKEYEQYF.

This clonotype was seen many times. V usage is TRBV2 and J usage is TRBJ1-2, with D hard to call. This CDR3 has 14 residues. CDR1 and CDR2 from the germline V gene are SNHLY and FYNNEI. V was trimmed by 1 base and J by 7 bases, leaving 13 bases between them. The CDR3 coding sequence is TGTGCCAGCAGTGAAGTGCCAGATCGGGGTGGCTACACCTTC. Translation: CASSEVPDRGGYTF.

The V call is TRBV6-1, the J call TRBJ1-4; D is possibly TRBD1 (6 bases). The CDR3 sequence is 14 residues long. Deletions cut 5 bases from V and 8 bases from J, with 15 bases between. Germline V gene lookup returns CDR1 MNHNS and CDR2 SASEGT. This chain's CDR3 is CASSYTTGKEKLFF. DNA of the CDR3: TGTGCCAGCAGTTACACTACAGGGAAAGAAAAACTGTTTTTT.

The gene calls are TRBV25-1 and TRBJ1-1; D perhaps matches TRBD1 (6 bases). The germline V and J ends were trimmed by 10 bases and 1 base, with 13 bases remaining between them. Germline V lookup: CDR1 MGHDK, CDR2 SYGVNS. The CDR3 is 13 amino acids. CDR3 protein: CATGGLPNTEAFF. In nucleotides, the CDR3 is TGTGCCACCGGGGGCCTTCCGAACACTGAAGCTTTCTTT. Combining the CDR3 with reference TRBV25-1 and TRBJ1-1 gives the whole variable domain EADIYQTPRYLVIGTGKKITLECSQTMGHDKMYWYQQDPGMELHLIHYSYGVNSTEKGDLSSESTVSRIRTEHFPLTLESARPSHTSQYLCATGGLPNTEAFFGQGTRLTVV.

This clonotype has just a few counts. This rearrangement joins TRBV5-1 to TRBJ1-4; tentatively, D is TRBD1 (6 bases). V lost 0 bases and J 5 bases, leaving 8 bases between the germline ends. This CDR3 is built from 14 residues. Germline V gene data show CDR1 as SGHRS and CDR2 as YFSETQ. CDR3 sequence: CASSLATGNEKLFF. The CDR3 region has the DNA TGCGCCAGCAGCTTGGCCACAGGGAATGAAAAACTGTTTTTT.

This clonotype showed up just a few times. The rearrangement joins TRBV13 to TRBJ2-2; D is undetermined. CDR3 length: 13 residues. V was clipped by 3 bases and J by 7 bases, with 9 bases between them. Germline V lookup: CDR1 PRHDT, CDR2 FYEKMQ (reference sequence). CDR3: CASSFRLSGELFF. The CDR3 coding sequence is TGTGCCAGCAGCTTCAGGTTAAGCGGGGAGCTGTTTTTT.

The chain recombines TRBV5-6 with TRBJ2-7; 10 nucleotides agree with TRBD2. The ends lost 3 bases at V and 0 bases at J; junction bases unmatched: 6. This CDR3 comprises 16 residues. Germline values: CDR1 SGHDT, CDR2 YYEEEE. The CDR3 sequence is CASSSGLALASYEQYF. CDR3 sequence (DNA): TGTGCCAGCAGCTCGGGACTAGCGCTGGCCTCCTACGAGCAGTACTTC.